This T cell receptor beta chain is from a study of blood T cell repertoires in COVID-19. Across the study: Italy, Spain and the United States were the sources of the convalescent and acute COVID-19 samples.

Note on this clone: A read error may account for a junction end that differs from germline.

In the source study's methods: Nucleated cell counts were estimated from reference gene primer amplification. The repertoire was sequenced with immunoSEQ multiplex PCR; TCRdb's copy has only in-frame clones and lacks some. From that table come the V and J calls and clone size; the DNA was used to work out D and trimming. The sample has 20,000 to 30,000 clones, roughly 94% seen once. The CDR3 consists of 13 residues. CDR1 and CDR2 (germline): LNHNV, YYDKDF (reference sequence). The specimen sequenced was peripheral blood. This receptor was obtained from a human donor with active COVID-19. The donor label of this sample is uncertain. The rearrangement uses TRBV15 and TRBJ1-6, with a tentative D call TRBD1 (6 bases). DNA for the CDR3: TGTGCCACCAGCAGAGGCCGTACCGACAGGACATGGTTT. This translates into CATSRGRTDRTWF.